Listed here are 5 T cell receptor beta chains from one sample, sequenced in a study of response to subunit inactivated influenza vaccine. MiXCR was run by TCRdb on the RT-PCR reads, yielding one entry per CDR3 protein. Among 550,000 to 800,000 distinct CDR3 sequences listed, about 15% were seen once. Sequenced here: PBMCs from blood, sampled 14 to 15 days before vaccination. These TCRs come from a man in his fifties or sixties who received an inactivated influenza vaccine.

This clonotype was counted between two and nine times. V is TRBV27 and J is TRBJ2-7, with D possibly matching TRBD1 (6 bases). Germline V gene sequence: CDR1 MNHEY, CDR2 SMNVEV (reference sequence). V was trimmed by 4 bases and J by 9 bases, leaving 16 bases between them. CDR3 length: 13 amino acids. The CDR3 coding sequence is TGTGCCAGCAGTTCAACTGCAACAGGGTCGCAGTACTTC. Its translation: CASSSTATGSQYF.

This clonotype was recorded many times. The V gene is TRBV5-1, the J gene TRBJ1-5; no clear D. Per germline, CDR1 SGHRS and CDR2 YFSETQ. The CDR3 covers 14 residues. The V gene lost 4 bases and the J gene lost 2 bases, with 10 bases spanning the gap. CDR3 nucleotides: TGCGCCAGCAGCCCCGACGGAGGCAATCAGCCCCAGCATTTT. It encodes CASSPDGGNQPQHF.

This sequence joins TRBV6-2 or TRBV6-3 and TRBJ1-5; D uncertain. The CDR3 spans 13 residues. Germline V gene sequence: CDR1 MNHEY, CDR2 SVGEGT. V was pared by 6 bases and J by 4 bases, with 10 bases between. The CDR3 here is CASSLWTNQPQHF. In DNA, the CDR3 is TGTGCCAGCAGCCTCTGGACTAATCAGCCCCAGCATTTT.

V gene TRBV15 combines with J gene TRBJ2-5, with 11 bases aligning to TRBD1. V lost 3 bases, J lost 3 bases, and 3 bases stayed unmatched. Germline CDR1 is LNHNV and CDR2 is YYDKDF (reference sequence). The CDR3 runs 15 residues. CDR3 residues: CATSSRDRGEETQYF. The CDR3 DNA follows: TGTGCCACCAGCAGTAGGGACAGGGGGGAAGAGACCCAGTACTTC.

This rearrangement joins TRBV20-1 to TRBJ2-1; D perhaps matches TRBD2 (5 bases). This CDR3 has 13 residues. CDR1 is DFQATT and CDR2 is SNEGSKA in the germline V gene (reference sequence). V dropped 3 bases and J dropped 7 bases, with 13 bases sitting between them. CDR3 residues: CSASHGGLNEQFF. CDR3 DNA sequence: TGCAGTGCTAGTCACGGCGGGCTAAATGAGCAGTTCTTC.